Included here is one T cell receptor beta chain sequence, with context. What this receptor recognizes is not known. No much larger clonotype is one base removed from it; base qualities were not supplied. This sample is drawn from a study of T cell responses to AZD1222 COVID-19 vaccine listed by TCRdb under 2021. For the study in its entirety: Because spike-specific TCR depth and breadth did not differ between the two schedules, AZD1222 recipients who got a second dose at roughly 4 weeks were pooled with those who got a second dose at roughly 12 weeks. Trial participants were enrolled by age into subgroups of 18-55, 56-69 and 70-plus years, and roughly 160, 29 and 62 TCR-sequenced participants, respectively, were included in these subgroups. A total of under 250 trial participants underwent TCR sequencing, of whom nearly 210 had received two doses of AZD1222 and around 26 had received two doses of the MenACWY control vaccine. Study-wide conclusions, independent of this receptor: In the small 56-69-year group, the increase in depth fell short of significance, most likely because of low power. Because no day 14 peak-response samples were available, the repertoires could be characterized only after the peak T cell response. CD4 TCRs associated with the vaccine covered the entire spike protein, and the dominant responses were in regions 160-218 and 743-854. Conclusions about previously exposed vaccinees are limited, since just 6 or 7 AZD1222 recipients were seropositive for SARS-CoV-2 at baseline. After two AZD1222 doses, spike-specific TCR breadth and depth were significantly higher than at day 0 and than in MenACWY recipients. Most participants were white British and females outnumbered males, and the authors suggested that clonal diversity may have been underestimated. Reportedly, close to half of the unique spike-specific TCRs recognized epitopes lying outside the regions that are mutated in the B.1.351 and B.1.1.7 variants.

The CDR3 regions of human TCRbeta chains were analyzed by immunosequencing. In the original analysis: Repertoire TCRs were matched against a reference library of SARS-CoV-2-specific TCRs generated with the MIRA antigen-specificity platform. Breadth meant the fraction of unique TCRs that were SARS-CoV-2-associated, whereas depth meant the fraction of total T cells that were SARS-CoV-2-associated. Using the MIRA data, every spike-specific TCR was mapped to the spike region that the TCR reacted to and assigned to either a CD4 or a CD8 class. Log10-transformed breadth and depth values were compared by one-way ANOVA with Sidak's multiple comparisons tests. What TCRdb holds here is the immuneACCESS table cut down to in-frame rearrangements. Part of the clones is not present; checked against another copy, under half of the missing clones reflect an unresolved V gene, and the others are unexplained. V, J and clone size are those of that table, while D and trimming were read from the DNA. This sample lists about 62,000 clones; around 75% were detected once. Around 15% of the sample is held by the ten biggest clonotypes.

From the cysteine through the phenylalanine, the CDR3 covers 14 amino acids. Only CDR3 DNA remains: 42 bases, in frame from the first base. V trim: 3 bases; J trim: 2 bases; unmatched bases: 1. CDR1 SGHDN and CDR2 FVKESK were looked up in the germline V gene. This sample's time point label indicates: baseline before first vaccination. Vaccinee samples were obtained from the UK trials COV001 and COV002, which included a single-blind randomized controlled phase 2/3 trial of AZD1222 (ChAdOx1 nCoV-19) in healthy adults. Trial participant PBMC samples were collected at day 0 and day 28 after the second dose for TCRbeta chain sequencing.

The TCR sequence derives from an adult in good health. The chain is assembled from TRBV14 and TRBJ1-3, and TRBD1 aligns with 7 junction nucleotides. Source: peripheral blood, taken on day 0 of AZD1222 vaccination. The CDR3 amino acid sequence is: CASSQGQPGNTIYF. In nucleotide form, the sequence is TGTGCCAGCAGCCAGGGACAGCCTGGAAACACCATATATTTT.